This TCR beta chain was observed in a study of blood T cells in healthy people across ages. In its sample, this clonotype was seen a few times. Then a second PCR, running roughly 7 to 11 cycles, was carried out with a sample-barcoded 5' primer and a J-beta primer mix. Each CDR3 protein is one row after TCRdb ran MiXCR on the 5' RACE reads. The sample shows over 1,500,000 distinct CDR3 sequences, 49% of them seen only once. J was trimmed by 4 bases and V by 4 bases; bases with no gene match: 9. The germline CDR1 and CDR2 sequences are SNHLY and FYNNEI. CDR3 length: 16 residues. This receptor was identified in a woman aged 35 to 49 in good health. The chain employs TRBV2 and TRBJ2-1, with 8 bases matching TRBD2. The sample was blood. The CDR3 DNA is TGTGCCAGCAGTGGCTCGGCGGGGGGCCGATACAATGAGCAGTTCTTC. Encoded protein: CASSGSAGGRYNEQFF.